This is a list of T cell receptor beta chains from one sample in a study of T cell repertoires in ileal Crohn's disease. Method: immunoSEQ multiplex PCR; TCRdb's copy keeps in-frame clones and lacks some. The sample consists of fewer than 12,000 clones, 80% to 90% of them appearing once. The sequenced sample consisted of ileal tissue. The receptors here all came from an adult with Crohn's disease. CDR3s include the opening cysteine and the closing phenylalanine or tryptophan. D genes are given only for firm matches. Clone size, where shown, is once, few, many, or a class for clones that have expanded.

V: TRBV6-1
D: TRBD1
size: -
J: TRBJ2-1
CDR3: CASSDGQGLEQFF
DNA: TGTGCCAGCAGTGACGGACAGGGGTTAGAGCAGTTCTTC

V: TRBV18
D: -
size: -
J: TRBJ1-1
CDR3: CASSPPFSRNTEAFF
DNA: TGTGCCAGCTCACCACCGTTTTCCAGGAACACTGAAGCTTTCTTT

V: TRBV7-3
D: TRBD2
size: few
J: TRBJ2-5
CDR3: CASSPSGTWGETQYF
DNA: TGTGCCAGCAGCCCCAGCGGGACCTGGGGAGAGACCCAGTACTTC

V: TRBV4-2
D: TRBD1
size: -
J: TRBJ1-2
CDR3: CASSPDRDKTYGYTF
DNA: TGTGCCAGCAGCCCGGACAGGGACAAAACCTATGGCTACACCTTC

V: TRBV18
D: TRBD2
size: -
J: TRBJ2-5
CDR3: CASSSSSGRGETQYF
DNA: TGTGCCAGCTCATCCTCTAGCGGGAGAGGGGAGACCCAGTACTTC

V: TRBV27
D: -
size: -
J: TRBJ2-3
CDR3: CASSLAAQGLGDTQYF
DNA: TGTGCCAGCAGTTTAGCTGCCCAGGGTTTAGGAGATACGCAGTATTTT

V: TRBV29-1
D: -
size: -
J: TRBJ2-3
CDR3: CSVGMGRTDTQYF
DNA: TGCAGCGTTGGGATGGGCAGAACAGATACGCAGTATTTT

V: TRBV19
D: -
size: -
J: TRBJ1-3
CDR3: CASMWGLSGSTIYF
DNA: TGTGCCAGTATGTGGGGACTCTCTGGAAGCACCATATATTTT

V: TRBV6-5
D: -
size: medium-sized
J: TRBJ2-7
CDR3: CASSTEGGTTYEQYF
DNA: TGTGCCAGCAGTACGGAGGGGGGGACCACCTACGAGCAGTACTTC

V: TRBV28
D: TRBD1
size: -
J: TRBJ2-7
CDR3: CASSPGQGVPYEQYF
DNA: TGTGCCAGCAGTCCGGGACAGGGAGTTCCCTACGAGCAGTACTTC

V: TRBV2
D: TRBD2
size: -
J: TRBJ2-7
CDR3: CASRLGLAGGWYYEQYF
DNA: TGTGCCAGCAGACTCGGACTAGCGGGAGGGTGGTACTACGAGCAGTACTTC

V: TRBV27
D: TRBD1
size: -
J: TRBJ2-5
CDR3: CASSPPGQGQETQYF
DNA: TGTGCCAGCAGTCCCCCCGGACAGGGCCAAGAGACCCAGTACTTC

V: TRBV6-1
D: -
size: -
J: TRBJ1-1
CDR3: CASSALWAGDTEAFF
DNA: TGTGCCAGCAGTGCACTATGGGCAGGGGACACTGAAGCTTTCTTT

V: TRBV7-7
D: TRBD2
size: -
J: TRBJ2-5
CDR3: CASSLGLAGGKETQYF
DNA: TGTGCTAGCAGCTTAGGACTAGCGGGAGGGAAGGAGACCCAGTACTTC

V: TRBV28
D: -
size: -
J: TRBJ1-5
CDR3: CASSSNRAGNQPQHF
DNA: TGTGCCAGCAGTTCTAACAGGGCAGGCAATCAGCCCCAGCATTTT

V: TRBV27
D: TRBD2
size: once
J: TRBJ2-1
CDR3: CASGYGTSGPASYNEQFF
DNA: TGTGCCAGCGGATACGGGACTAGCGGGCCGGCCTCCTACAATGAGCAGTTCTTC

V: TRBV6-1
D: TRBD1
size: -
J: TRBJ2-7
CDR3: CASRLTGTGSNEQYF
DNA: TGTGCCAGCAGGTTGACCGGGACAGGGAGTAACGAGCAGTACTTC

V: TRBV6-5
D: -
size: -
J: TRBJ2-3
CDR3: CASSYSSPVNTDTQYF
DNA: TGTGCCAGCAGTTACTCTTCGCCAGTTAACACAGATACGCAGTATTTT

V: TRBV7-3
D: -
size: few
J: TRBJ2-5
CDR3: CASSLNGARETQYF
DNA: TGTGCCAGCAGCTTAAATGGGGCCAGAGAGACCCAGTACTTC

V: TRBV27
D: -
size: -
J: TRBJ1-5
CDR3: CASSRQANQPQHF
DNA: TGTGCCAGCAGTCGACAGGCTAATCAGCCCCAGCATTTT

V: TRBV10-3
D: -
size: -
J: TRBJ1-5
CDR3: CAISDRQGNQPQHF
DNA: TGTGCCATCAGTGATCGGCAGGGTAATCAGCCCCAGCATTTT

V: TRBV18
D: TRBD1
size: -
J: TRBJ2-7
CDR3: CASSLRQGGEQYF
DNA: TGTGCCAGCTCACTACGACAGGGGGGCGAGCAGTACTTC

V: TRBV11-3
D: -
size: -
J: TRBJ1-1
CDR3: CASSLTGSGNTEAFF
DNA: TGTGCCAGCAGCTTAACAGGGTCGGGGAACACTGAAGCTTTCTTT

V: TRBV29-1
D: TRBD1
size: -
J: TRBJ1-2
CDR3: CSAQGPKANYGYTF
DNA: TGCAGCGCACAGGGGCCCAAGGCTAACTATGGCTACACCTTC

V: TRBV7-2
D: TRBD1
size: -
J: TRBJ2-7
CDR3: CASSFPRQGRNYEQYF
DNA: TGTGCCAGCAGCTTCCCTAGACAGGGAAGGAATTACGAGCAGTACTTC

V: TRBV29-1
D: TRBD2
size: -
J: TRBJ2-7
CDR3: CSVEDALAGYEQYF
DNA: TGCAGCGTTGAAGACGCGCTAGCGGGTTACGAGCAGTACTTC

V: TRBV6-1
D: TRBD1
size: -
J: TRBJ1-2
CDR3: CASSDNRGYGYTF
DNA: TGTGCCAGCAGTGACAACAGGGGATATGGCTACACCTTC

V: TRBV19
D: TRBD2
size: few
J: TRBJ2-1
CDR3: CASSIHASGNNEQFF
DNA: TGTGCCAGTAGTATCCACGCTAGCGGGAACAATGAGCAGTTCTTC